These 5 T cell receptor beta chains originate from one sample sequenced in a study of OX40 agonist ivuxolimab in advanced cancers. The method was immunoSEQ multiplex PCR; TCRdb's version includes in-frame clones alone and lacks a portion of them. This repertoire shows around 100,000 clones, about nine tenths found once; its top ten account for 5.5%. The input for sequencing was CD4+ or CD8+ T cells sorted from blood, taken in a trial of the OX40 agonist ivuxolimab. These receptors all stem from an adult with an advanced solid tumor such as melanoma, head and neck, liver or kidney cancer.

V is TRBV29-1 and J is TRBJ1-3; TRBD1 matches at 11 bases. The CDR3 runs to 16 residues. CDR1 and CDR2 from the germline V gene are SQVTM and ANQGSEA. The trim removed 1 base at V and 2 bases at J, leaving 4 bases unmatched. CDR3 coding DNA: TGCAGCGTTGAAGGACCGGGACAGGGGGCTGGAAACACCATATATTTT. This translates into CSVEGPGQGAGNTIYF.

V is TRBV7-3 and J is TRBJ1-2; a weak D match, TRBD1 (5 bases). Germline V gene sequence: CDR1 SGHTA, CDR2 FQGTGA. Trimming took off 2 bases at V and 5 bases at J, with 9 bases between the two ends. This CDR3 has 13 amino acids. The CDR3 bases are TGTGCCAGCAGCTTAGGGGCATCATATGGCTACACCTTC. Translation gives CASSLGASYGYTF.

There are a few counts of this clone. The V gene is TRBV6-1, the J gene TRBJ1-4; D not certain. CDR1 is MNHNS, CDR2 SASEGT, per germline. The CDR3 loop spans 13 amino acids. CDR3 bases: TGTGCAACCCGGGGATCCAGGAATGAAAAACTGTTTTTT. Its translation: CATRGSRNEKLFF.

CDR3 DNA: TGCAGCGTTGTAACGCTAAACCAAGGAAGGCAAGCTTTCTTT. It yields the protein CSVVTLNQGRQAFF. The chain links TRBV29-1 to TRBJ1-1, with no clear D. Trimming removed 4 bases at V and 9 bases at J, with 21 bases between. The CDR3 extends over 14 amino acids. Germline assignment: CDR1 SQVTM and CDR2 ANQGSEA.

The V call is TRBV6-6, the J call TRBJ1-4; TRBD1 agrees at 11 bases. Germline CDR1 MNHNY, CDR2 SVGAGI (reference sequence). V shed 0 bases and J 7 bases; nucleotides not matched to a gene: 1. The CDR3 is made up of 15 amino acids. CDR3 DNA sequence: TGTGCCAGCAGTTACTCCGGGACAGGGGGTGAAAAACTGTTTTTT. Protein: CASSYSGTGGEKLFF.